One and the same sample provided the 26 T cell receptor beta chains below, sequenced in a study of blood T cell repertoires in COVID-19. Assay: immunoSEQ multiplex PCR; the TCRdb copy retains only in-frame clones and omits some. This table has around 190,000 clones, roughly 84% appearing once. The source material was peripheral blood. The source of these receptors is a middle-aged man with COVID-19, enrolled during active disease.

The chain carries TRBV10-3 and TRBJ2-1; 10 bases map to TRBD2. Germline V gives CDR1 ENHRY, CDR2 SYGVKD. The CDR3 is made up of 17 amino acids. V lost 7 bases, J lost 0 bases, and 9 bases stayed unmatched. This CDR3 reads CAINAEASGSSYNEQFF. The CDR3 DNA is TGTGCCATCAATGCGGAGGCTAGCGGGAGCTCCTACAATGAGCAGTTCTTC.

The chain combines TRBV5-1 with TRBJ2-5, with a weak D call TRBD2 (5 bases). CDR1 SGHRS and CDR2 YFSETQ come from the germline V gene. CDR3 length equals 13 residues. Deletions cut 5 bases from V and 4 bases from J, with 12 bases between. CDR3 in amino acids: CASRESGTETQYF. CDR3 bases: TGCGCCAGCAGGGAGAGCGGAACAGAGACCCAGTACTTC.

As for this clone: This same CDR3 is encoded by further DNA sequences in the sample. CDR3 coding DNA: TGTGCTAGTGGTACAGGGGAACAAGAGACCCAGTACTTC. Residues: CASGTGEQETQYF. The chain joins TRBV12-5 to TRBJ2-5; TRBD1 matches at 7 bases. With 5 bases clipped from V and 2 bases from J, the junction kept 2 bases outside the gene matches. CDR3 length: 13 amino acids. Germline CDR1 reads LGHNT; CDR2 reads FRNRAP.

The chain has TRBV19 and TRBJ2-2, with 9 bases lining up with TRBD1. The CDR3 is 15 amino acids. The germline V gene has CDR1 LNHDA and CDR2 SQIVND (reference sequence). J gave up 2 bases and V 5 bases, and 3 bases lay outside the gene matches. The CDR3 DNA reads as TGTGCCAGTAGTCCGGGACAGGGTAACACCGGGGAGCTGTTTTTT. Encoded protein: CASSPGQGNTGELFF.

The V gene is TRBV11-2, the J gene TRBJ2-1; 8 bases line up with TRBD2. Germline-derived CDR1 and CDR2 are SGHAT and FQNNGV. The CDR3 runs to 13 residues. Unmatched junction bases numbered 7, after V lost 8 bases and J lost 7 bases. This CDR3 reads CASRGSGRNEQFF. Written as DNA, the CDR3 is TGTGCCAGCCGCGGAAGCGGGAGAAATGAGCAGTTCTTC.

The chain joins TRBV5-6 to TRBJ2-7; 11 nucleotides line up with TRBD2. The J segment lost 3 bases and the V segment lost 3 bases, leaving 5 bases of the junction unmatched. This CDR3 is 15 amino acids long. Looked up from germline, CDR1 is SGHDT and CDR2 is YYEEEE. The CDR3 DNA follows: TGTGCCAGCAGCTGGGGGACTAGCGGAGTCTACGAGCAGTACTTC. Translated, it gives CASSWGTSGVYEQYF.

The V gene is TRBV19, the J gene TRBJ2-7; maybe TRBD2 (5 bases). Looked up from germline, CDR1 is LNHDA and CDR2 is SQIVND (reference sequence). V lost 5 bases, J lost 2 bases, and 19 bases lay in between. The CDR3 length is 16 residues. Here the CDR3 reads CASSEPGASRPYEQYF. The CDR3 DNA sequence: TGTGCCAGTAGTGAGCCCGGAGCTAGCAGACCCTACGAGCAGTACTTC.

J is TRBJ1-5 and V is TRBV24-1; perhaps TRBD1 as D (5 bases). CDR3 size: 15 residues. V lost 3 bases to trimming and J lost 3 bases, with 11 bases between them. Germline lookup yields CDR1 KGHDR and CDR2 SFDVKD. The CDR3 here is CATSDPGRPNQPQHF. CDR3 DNA sequence: TGTGCCACCAGTGATCCAGGGCGCCCCAATCAGCCCCAGCATTTT.

This clone was seen once. The chain combines TRBV7-2 with TRBJ2-1, with D tentatively TRBD2 (5 bases). The V gene lost 8 bases and the J gene lost 5 bases, with 22 bases spanning the gap. Germline CDR1 is SGHTA and CDR2 is FQGNSA. The CDR3 extends over 16 amino acids. The CDR3 DNA reads as TGTGCCAGCTCCAGAACCCCGAGGGCCGGGGACAATGAGCAGTTCTTC. Translating gives CASSRTPRAGDNEQFF. Combining the CDR3 with reference TRBV7-2 and TRBJ2-1 gives the whole variable domain GAGVSQSPSNKVTEKGKDVELRCDPISGHTALYWYRQSLGQGLEFLIYFQGNSAPDKSGLPSDRFSAERTGGSVSTLTIQRTQQEDSAVYLCASSRTPRAGDNEQFFGPGTRLTVL.

The rearrangement uses TRBV7-8 and TRBJ1-1, with 9 nucleotides matching TRBD1. Germline CDR1 SGHVS, CDR2 FQNEAQ. The CDR3 runs to 14 residues. V lost 6 bases to trimming and J lost 4 bases; unmatched junction nucleotides: 6. The DNA for the CDR3 is TGTGCCAGCAGAACCCGACAGGGGGTCACTGAAGCTTTCTTT. It codes for CASRTRQGVTEAFF.

V usage is TRBV18 and J usage is TRBJ2-7; D possibly corresponds to TRBD1 (6 bases). V lost 1 base to trimming and J lost 5 bases, with 9 bases between them. The CDR3 runs to 13 residues. The germline gives CDR1 KGHSH, CDR2 LQKENI. The CDR3, as DNA: TGTGCCAGCTCACCACAGGGGGACCACGAGCAGTACTTC. Translated, it gives CASSPQGDHEQYF.

The V call is TRBV20-1, the J call TRBJ2-1; D possibly corresponds to TRBD2 (6 bases). Per germline, CDR1 DFQATT and CDR2 SNEGSKA (reference sequence). The V end lost 3 bases, the J end lost 2 bases, and 20 bases lay between the germline ends. The CDR3 has 17 residues. The CDR3 loop reads CSASASPGLITYNEQFF. CDR3 DNA sequence: TGCAGTGCTAGTGCTTCTCCGGGACTGATAACCTACAATGAGCAGTTCTTC.

With regard to this clone: In the same sample, other DNA sequences code for this CDR3. The chain couples TRBV5-1 to TRBJ2-5; tentatively, D is TRBD1 (6 bases). CDR1 is SGHRS and CDR2 is YFSETQ in the germline V gene. V was shortened by 0 bases and J by 2 bases, with 11 bases between the two germline ends. The CDR3 is made up of 15 amino acids. CDR3 nucleotides: TGCGCCAGCAGCTTGGCGGGCAGGGGTCAAGAGACCCAGTACTTC. Protein sequence: CASSLAGRGQETQYF.

This clone was recorded only once. An end of the junction differs from the germline gene, which may be a read error. This sequence joins TRBV27 and TRBJ2-3; TRBD1 matches at 8 bases. This CDR3 contains 12 residues. Germline CDR1 and CDR2: MNHEY and SMNVEV (reference sequence). CDR3 sequence: CASSSTGTGEHF. In DNA form, the CDR3 reads TGTGCCAGCAGTTCCACCGGGACAGGCGAGCATTTT.

The chain uses TRBV3-1 (or the pseudogene TRBV3-2) and TRBJ1-3, with a possible D match to TRBD1 (6 bases). CDR3 size: 16 residues. V was cut by 2 bases and J by 0 bases, with 11 bases left in between. The V gene's germline CDR1 is LGHDT and CDR2 YNNKEL (reference sequence). The CDR3 reads CASSQTGHISGNTIYF. CDR3 nucleotide sequence: TGTGCCAGCAGCCAAACGGGACACATCTCTGGAAACACCATATATTTT.

The rearrangement joins TRBV29-1 to TRBJ1-2; 7 nucleotides match TRBD1. Germline CDR1 SQVTM, CDR2 ANQGSEA. The CDR3 covers 13 residues. Trimming took 4 bases from V and 4 from J; bases not matched to a gene: 6. The CDR3 is CSVASSGGYGYTF. The CDR3 DNA sequence: TGCAGCGTTGCTTCTTCAGGGGGCTATGGCTACACCTTC.

The J gene is TRBJ2-7, the V gene TRBV3-1 (or the pseudogene TRBV3-2); maybe TRBD2 (6 bases). V was cut by 4 bases and J by 5 bases, with 18 bases left in between. Germline V gene sequence: CDR1 LGHDT, CDR2 YNNKEL (reference sequence). This CDR3 is built from 15 residues. The CDR3 DNA reads as TGTGCCAGCAGCCGGGGGAGGACAACCTGGGACGAGCAGTACTTC. Translating it yields CASSRGRTTWDEQYF.

This clone occurred once. The chain uses TRBV11-3 and TRBJ2-1; D perhaps matches TRBD1 (7 bases). This CDR3 has 14 residues. Per the germline V gene, CDR1 is SGHNT and CDR2 is YENEEA. Between the trimmed V and J ends, which lost 5 bases and 5 bases, there was a span of 13 bases. The CDR3 DNA reads as TGTGCCAGCAGCAGGAGGGACAGCAACAATGAGCAGTTCTTC. Translating gives CASSRRDSNNEQFF.

The chain carries TRBV6-5 and TRBJ1-1; weak D call: TRBD1 (6 bases). Trimming removed 0 bases from V and 1 base from J, with 6 bases in between. CDR3 length equals 14 residues. CDR1 and CDR2 (germline): MNHEY, SVGAGI. The CDR3 nucleotides are TGTGCCAGCAGTTACTCAGGGGGGAACACTGAAGCTTTCTTT. Its translation: CASSYSGGNTEAFF.

The chain joins TRBV18 to TRBJ2-2; D perhaps matches TRBD2 (6 bases). The CDR3 covers 14 residues. With 0 bases removed from V and 4 bases from J, the gap between germline ends came to 6 bases. Germline loops: CDR1 KGHSH, CDR2 LQKENI. CDR3 in DNA: TGTGCCAGCTCACCACCGGAGGGCACCGGGGAGCTGTTTTTT. As protein: CASSPPEGTGELFF.

Only one count was recorded for this clone. The chain links TRBV6-5 to TRBJ2-7, with D tentatively TRBD1 (6 bases). The CDR3 is 15 amino acids. Germline CDR1 MNHEY, CDR2 SVGAGI. V was clipped by 0 bases and J by 2 bases, with 11 bases between them. The CDR3 bases are TGTGCCAGCAGTTACTCGCTCGGACAGCCCTACGAGCAGTACTTC. This codes for CASSYSLGQPYEQYF.

The chain is built from TRBV28 and TRBJ2-3; 7 nucleotides align to TRBD1. CDR1 MDHEN and CDR2 SYDVKM come from the germline V gene. CDR3 size: 17 residues. V trimming: 3 bases; J trimming: 3 bases; junction bases outside the gene matches: 12. CDR3 coding DNA: TGTGCCAGCAGTTTCCTGCAACCCGGGACAGATACAGATACGCAGTATTTT. It translates to CASSFLQPGTDTDTQYF.

The rearrangement joins TRBV27 to TRBJ2-7; TRBD2 matches at 12 bases. The V gene end was trimmed by 7 bases and the J gene end by 2 bases; junction bases not matched to a gene: 12. The CDR3 loop spans 17 amino acids. CDR1 is MNHEY, CDR2 SMNVEV, per germline (reference sequence). CDR3: CASTLDLTSGRTYEQYF. CDR3 DNA sequence: TGTGCCAGCACCCTTGACCTTACTAGCGGGAGGACCTACGAGCAGTACTTC.

The chain joins TRBV5-4 to TRBJ2-1; TRBD1 aligns across 7 bases. Trimming cost V 4 bases and J 4 bases; bases outside gene matches: 11. Germline CDR1 reads SGHNT; CDR2 reads YYREEE (reference sequence). This CDR3 comprises 16 residues. The CDR3 DNA reads TGTGCCAGCAGCATGCCGGGACAGAGTGATTACAATGAGCAGTTCTTC. Translating gives CASSMPGQSDYNEQFF.

V usage is TRBV5-1 and J usage is TRBJ2-7; tentative D call: TRBD1 (6 bases). V lost 6 bases, J lost 1 base, and 14 bases lay in between. This CDR3 region has 14 residues. Germline CDR1 SGHRS, CDR2 YFSETQ. The DNA of the CDR3 is TGCGCCAGCACCCTACTAACAGGGTCCTACGAGCAGTACTTC. Translated: CASTLLTGSYEQYF.

V and J are TRBV9 and TRBJ2-1; 8 nucleotides line up with TRBD2. This CDR3 has 17 residues. After removal of 0 bases from V and 6 bases from J, the junction contained 11 bases not matched to a gene. Germline V CDR1 and CDR2: SGDLS, YYNGEE. The CDR3 bases are TGTGCCAGCAGCGTAGGTTCAGGTAGCGGGGCAATCAATGAGCAGTTCTTC. Its protein product is CASSVGSGSGAINEQFF.